This TCR beta chain was sequenced for a study of memory CD4+ T cells and cytomegalovirus serostatus. The CDR3 extends over 16 amino acids. Between the trimmed V and J ends, which lost 6 bases and 4 bases, there was a span of 22 bases. The germline V gene has CDR1 SGHRS and CDR2 YFSETQ. Study-level results: Suggested: most of the CMV-linked TCR signature lies in CD4+ memory cells.

Concerning this clone itself: Its antigen is undetermined.

This table comes from immunoSEQ multiplex PCR, and its TCRdb copy is limited to in-frame clones, with some not included. The sample lists 70,000 to 90,000 clones, around 80% occurring once. The sort gate was single viable CD3+CD4+CD8-CD45RO+ cells for memory CD4+ T cells. This sequence originates from an adult in good health and CMV-seropositive. V usage is TRBV5-1 and J usage is TRBJ1-1, with a possible D match to TRBD1 (5 bases). The sequencing input was memory CD4+ T cells from blood. The DNA for the CDR3 is TGCGCCAGCACCCCCGTTGAGATTCGGGGGGGCACTGAAGCTTTCTTT. Translating it yields CASTPVEIRGGTEAFF. The complete variable domain, with remaining parts taken from reference TRBV5-1 and TRBJ1-1, reads KAGVTQTPRYLIKTRGQQVTLSCSPISGHRSVSWYQQTPGQGLQFLFEYFSETQRNKGNFPGRFSGRQFSNSRSEMNVSTLELGDSALYLCASTPVEIRGGTEAFFGQGTRLTVV.